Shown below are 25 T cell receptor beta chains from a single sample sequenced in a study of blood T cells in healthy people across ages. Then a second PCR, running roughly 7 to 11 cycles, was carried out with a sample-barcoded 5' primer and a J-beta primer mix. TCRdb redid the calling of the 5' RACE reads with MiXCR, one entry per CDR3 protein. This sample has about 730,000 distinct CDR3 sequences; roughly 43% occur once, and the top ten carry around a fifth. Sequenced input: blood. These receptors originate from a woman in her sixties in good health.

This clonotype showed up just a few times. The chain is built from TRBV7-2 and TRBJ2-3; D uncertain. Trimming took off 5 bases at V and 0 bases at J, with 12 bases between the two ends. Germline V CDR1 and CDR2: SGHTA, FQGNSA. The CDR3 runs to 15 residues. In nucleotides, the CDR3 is TGTGCCAGCAGCCCGGCGTTGGGTAGCACAGATACGCAGTATTTT. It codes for CASSPALGSTDTQYF. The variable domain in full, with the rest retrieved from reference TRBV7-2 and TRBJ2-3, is GAGVSQSPSNKVTEKGKDVELRCDPISGHTALYWYRQSLGQGLEFLIYFQGNSAPDKSGLPSDRFSAERTGGSVSTLTIQRTQQEDSAVYLCASSPALGSTDTQYFGPGTRLTVL.

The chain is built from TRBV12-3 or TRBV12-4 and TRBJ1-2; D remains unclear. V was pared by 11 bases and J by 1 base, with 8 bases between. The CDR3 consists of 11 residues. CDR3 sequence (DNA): TGTGCCCTGCAGGTTAACTATGGCTACACCTTC. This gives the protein CALQVNYGYTF.

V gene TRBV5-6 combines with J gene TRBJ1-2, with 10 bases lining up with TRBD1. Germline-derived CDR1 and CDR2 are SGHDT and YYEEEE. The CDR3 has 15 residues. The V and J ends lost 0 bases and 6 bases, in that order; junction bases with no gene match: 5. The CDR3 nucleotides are TGTGCCAGCAGCTTGGGGGACAGGGGATCTGATGGCTACACCTTC. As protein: CASSLGDRGSDGYTF.

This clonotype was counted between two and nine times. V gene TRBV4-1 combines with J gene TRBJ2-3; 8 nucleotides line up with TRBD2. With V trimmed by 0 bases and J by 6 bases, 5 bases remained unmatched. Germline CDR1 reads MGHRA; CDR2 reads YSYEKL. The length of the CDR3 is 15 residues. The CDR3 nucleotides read TGCGCCAGCAGCCAAGATTACCGGGAGGGGGATACGCAGTATTTT. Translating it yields CASSQDYREGDTQYF.

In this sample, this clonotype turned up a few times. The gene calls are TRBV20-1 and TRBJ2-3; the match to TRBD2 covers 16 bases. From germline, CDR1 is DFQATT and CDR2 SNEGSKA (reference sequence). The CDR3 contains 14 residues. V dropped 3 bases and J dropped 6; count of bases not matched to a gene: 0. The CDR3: CSARGLAGGDTQYF. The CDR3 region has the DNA TGCAGTGCTAGGGGACTAGCGGGGGGGGATACGCAGTATTTT.

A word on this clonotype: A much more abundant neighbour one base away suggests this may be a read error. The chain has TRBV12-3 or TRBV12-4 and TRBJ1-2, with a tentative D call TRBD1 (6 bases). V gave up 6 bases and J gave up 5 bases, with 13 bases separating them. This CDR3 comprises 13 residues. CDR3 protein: CASSSGGQYGYTF. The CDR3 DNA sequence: TGTGCCAGCAGCAGCGGTGGACAGTATGGCTACACCTTC.

The CDR3 region has the DNA TGTGCCAGCAGAGAAGGGGCTAGCGGGGGCGGCTACAATGAGCAGTACTTC. It specifies CASREGASGGGYNEQYF. V gene TRBV12-3 or TRBV12-4 combines with J gene TRBJ2-7; 10 bases are shared with TRBD2. The CDR3 has 17 residues. The V and J ends lost 6 bases and 7 bases, in that order; junction bases with no gene match: 18.

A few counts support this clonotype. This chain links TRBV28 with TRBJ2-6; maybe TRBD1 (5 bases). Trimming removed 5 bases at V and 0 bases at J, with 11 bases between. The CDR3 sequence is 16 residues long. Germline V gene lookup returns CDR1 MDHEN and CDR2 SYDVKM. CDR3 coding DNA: TGTGCCAGCAGTGCCACAGGTCACTCTGGGGCCAACGTCCTGACTTTC. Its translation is CASSATGHSGANVLTF.

The CDR3 protein is CSVEEWLSDGTSTDTQYF. The CDR3 DNA is TGCAGCGTTGAAGAGTGGTTAAGTGACGGTACTAGCACAGATACGCAGTATTTT. This chain joins TRBV29-1 and TRBJ2-3, with no clear D. V gave up 0 bases and J gave up 0 bases, with 19 bases separating them. This CDR3 region has 18 residues. The germline CDR1 and CDR2 sequences are SQVTM and ANQGSEA.

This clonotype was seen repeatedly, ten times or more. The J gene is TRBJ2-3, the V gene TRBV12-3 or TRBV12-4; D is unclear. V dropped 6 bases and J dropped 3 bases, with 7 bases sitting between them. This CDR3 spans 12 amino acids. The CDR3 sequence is CASSLLTDTQYF. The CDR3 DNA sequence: TGTGCCAGCAGCCTGTTAACAGATACGCAGTATTTT.

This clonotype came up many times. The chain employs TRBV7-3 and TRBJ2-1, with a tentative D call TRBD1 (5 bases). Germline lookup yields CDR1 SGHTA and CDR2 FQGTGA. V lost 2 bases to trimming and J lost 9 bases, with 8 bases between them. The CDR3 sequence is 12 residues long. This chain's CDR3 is CASSLGAGEQFF. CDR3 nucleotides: TGTGCCAGCAGCTTAGGGGCCGGTGAGCAGTTCTTC.

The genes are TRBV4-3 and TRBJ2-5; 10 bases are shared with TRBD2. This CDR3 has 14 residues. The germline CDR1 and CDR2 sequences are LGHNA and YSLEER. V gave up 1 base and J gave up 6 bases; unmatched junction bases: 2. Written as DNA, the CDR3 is TGCGCCAGCAGCCAAGCTAGCGGGAGTAAGACCCAGTACTTC. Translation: CASSQASGSKTQYF.

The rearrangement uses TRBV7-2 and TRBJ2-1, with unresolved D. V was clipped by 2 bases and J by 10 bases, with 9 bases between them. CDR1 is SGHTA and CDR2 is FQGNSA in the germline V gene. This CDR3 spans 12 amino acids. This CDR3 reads CASSLQLREQFF. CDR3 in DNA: TGTGCCAGCAGCTTACAGCTTAGGGAGCAGTTCTTC.

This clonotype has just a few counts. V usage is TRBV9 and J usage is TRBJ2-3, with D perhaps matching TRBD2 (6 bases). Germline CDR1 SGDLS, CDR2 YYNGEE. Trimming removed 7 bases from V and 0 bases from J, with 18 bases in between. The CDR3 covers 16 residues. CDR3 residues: CASAPGASDSTDTQYF. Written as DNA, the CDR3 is TGTGCCAGCGCTCCGGGAGCTTCCGATAGCACAGATACGCAGTATTTT.

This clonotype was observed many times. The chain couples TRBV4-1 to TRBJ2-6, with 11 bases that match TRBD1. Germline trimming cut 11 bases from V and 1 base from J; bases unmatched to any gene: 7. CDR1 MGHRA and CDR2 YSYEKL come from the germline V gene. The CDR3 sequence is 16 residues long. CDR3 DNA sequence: TGCGCCGGAGGGACAGGGGGTGCATCTGGGGCCAACGTCCTGACTTTC. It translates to CAGGTGGASGANVLTF.

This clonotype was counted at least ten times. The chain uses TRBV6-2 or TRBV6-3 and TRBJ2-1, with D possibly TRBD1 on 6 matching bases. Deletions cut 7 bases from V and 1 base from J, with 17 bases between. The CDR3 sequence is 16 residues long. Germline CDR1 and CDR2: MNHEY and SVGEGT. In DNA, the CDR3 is TGTGCCAGCACTACCTTCCGGGACACTTCCTACAATGAGCAGTTCTTC. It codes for CASTTFRDTSYNEQFF.

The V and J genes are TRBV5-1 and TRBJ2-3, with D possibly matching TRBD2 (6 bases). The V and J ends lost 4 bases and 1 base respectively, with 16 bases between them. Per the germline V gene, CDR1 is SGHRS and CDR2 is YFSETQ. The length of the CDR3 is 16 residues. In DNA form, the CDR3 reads TGCGCCAGCAGCCATGGCAGCGCGGGACGCACAGATACGCAGTATTTT. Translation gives CASSHGSAGRTDTQYF.

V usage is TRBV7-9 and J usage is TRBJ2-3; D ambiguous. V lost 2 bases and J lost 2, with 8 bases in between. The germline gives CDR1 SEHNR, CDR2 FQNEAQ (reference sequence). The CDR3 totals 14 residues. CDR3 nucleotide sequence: TGTGCCAGCAGCTTACCACAGCTCACAGATACGCAGTATTTT. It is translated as CASSLPQLTDTQYF.

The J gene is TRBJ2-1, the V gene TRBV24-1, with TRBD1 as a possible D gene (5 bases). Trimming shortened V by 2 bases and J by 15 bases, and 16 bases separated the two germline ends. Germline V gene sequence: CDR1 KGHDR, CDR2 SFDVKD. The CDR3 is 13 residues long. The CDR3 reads CATSDWGPQVLFF. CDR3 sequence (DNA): TGTGCCACCAGTGATTGGGGCCCACAAGTATTGTTCTTC.

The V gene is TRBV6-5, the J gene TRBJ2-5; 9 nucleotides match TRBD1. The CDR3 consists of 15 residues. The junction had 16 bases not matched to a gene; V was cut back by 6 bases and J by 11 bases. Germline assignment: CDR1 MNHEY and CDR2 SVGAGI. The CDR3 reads CASSRSGQGSGKQYF. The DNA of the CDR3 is TGTGCCAGCAGCCGGTCGGGACAGGGAAGTGGAAAGCAGTACTTC.

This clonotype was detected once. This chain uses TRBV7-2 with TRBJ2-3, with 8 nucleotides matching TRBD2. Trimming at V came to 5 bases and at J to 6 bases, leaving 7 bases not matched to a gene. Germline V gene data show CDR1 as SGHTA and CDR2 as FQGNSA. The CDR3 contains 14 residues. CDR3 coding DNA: TGTGCCAGCAGCGCGGGACTAGTGGGGGATACGCAGTATTTT. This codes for CASSAGLVGDTQYF.

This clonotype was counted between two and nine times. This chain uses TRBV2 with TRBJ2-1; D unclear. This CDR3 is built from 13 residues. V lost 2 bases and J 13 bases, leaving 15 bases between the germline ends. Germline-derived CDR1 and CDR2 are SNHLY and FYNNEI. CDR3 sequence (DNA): TGTGCCAGCAGTGAATCCCCGGCAGGTGATCAGTTCTTC. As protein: CASSESPAGDQFF.

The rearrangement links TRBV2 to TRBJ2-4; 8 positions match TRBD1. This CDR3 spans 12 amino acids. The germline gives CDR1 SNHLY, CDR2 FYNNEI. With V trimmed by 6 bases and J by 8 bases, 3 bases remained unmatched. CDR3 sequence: CASRDRAHIQYF. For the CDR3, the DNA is TGTGCCAGCAGGGACAGGGCGCACATTCAGTACTTC.

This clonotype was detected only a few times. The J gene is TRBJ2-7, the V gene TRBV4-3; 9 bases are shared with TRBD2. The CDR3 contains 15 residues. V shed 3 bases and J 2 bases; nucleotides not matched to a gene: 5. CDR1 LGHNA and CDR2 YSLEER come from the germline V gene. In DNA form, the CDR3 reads TGCGCCAGCAGCCAGAAACTAGCGGGCCCCTACGAGCAGTACTTC. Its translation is CASSQKLAGPYEQYF.

This chain's CDR3 is CSASSAGGRVQETQYF. The CDR3 coding sequence is TGCAGTGCTAGTTCAGCGGGGGGGAGAGTCCAAGAGACCCAGTACTTC. The V call is TRBV20-1, the J call TRBJ2-5; TRBD2 matches at 10 bases. With V trimmed by 3 bases and J by 1 base, 8 bases remained unmatched. The CDR3 runs 16 residues. Germline loops: CDR1 DFQATT, CDR2 SNEGSKA (reference sequence).